The 28 T cell receptor beta chains below all came from one sample that was sequenced in a study of blood T cell repertoires in COVID-19 (dated by TCRdb to between 2020 and 2021). Library preparation was by the immunoSEQ multiplex PCR assay. What TCRdb holds here is the immuneACCESS table cut down to in-frame rearrangements. Part of the clones is not present; checked against another copy, under half of the missing clones reflect an unresolved V gene, and the others are unexplained. Within this sample are around 330,000 clones, with about 87% of them counted one time only. The ten largest account for about 1.5% of the sample. The material sequenced was peripheral blood. The receptors stem from a woman aged 25 to 39 with COVID-19, enrolled during active disease.

The V call is TRBV3-1 (or the pseudogene TRBV3-2), the J call TRBJ1-4; TRBD1 is a possible D gene (6 bases). Trimming took 2 bases from V and 6 from J, leaving 13 bases between them. Germline assignment: CDR1 LGHDT and CDR2 YNNKEL (reference sequence). The CDR3 runs 15 residues. CDR3 sequence: CASSQRGAGDEKLFF. The CDR3 DNA follows: TGTGCCAGCAGCCAAAGAGGGGCAGGGGATGAAAAACTGTTTTTT.

The table lists this clone with a count of one. The CDR3 sequence is CSASAGNPPQHF. CDR3 nucleotides: TGCAGTGCTAGTGCAGGCAACCCGCCCCAGCATTTT. J is TRBJ1-5 and V is TRBV20-1; D uncertain. This CDR3 comprises 12 residues. V was cut by 3 bases and J by 9 bases, with 12 bases left in between. CDR1 and CDR2 (germline): DFQATT, SNEGSKA (reference sequence).

The chain links TRBV4-1 to TRBJ1-1; D unresolved. CDR1 and CDR2 (germline): MGHRA, YSYEKL. The CDR3 consists of 12 residues. Deletions cut 3 bases from V and 2 bases from J, with 4 bases between. DNA for the CDR3: TGCGCCAGCAGCCACAGAAACACTGAAGCTTTCTTT. Its protein product is CASSHRNTEAFF.

This clone was detected only once. The J gene is TRBJ2-5, the V gene TRBV2, with D maybe TRBD1 (6 bases). The CDR3 loop spans 14 amino acids. The V gene lost 2 bases and the J gene lost 1 base, with 8 bases spanning the gap. The germline gives CDR1 SNHLY, CDR2 FYNNEI. The CDR3 loop is CASSEWTVQETQYF. In DNA form, the CDR3 reads TGTGCCAGCAGTGAATGGACAGTCCAAGAGACCCAGTACTTC.

The chain is built from TRBV12-5 and TRBJ2-1; the match to TRBD1 covers 7 bases. The trim removed 6 bases at V and 3 bases at J, leaving 11 bases unmatched. The CDR3 consists of 16 residues. Per germline, CDR1 LGHNT and CDR2 FRNRAP. CDR3 amino acids: CASGFYATGLYNEQFF. DNA for the CDR3: TGTGCTAGTGGGTTCTACGCGACAGGGCTCTACAATGAGCAGTTCTTC.

The chain joins TRBV28 to TRBJ2-1, with 13 bases matching TRBD2. Germline CDR1 reads MDHEN; CDR2 reads SYDVKM. V lost 8 bases, J lost 7 bases, and 5 bases stayed unmatched. This CDR3 has 14 residues. The CDR3 DNA reads TGTGCCAGCCAGACTAGCGGGGGGTCAAATGAGCAGTTCTTC. This codes for CASQTSGGSNEQFF.

This sequence joins TRBV5-4 and TRBJ2-7; 7 positions agree with TRBD1. Germline assignment: CDR1 SGHNT and CDR2 YYREEE (reference sequence). The CDR3 consists of 14 residues. The V gene end was trimmed by 1 base and the J gene end by 5 bases; junction bases not matched to a gene: 6. The CDR3 region is CASSLQGVEDEQYF. Here the CDR3 DNA reads TGTGCCAGCAGCTTGCAGGGGGTCGAAGACGAGCAGTACTTC. The variable domain in full, completed from reference TRBV5-4 and TRBJ2-7, reads ETGVTQSPTHLIKTRGQQVTLRCSSQSGHNTVSWYQQALGQGPQFIFQYYREEENGRGNFPPRFSGLQFPNYSSELNVNALELDDSALYLCASSLQGVEDEQYFGPGTRLTVT.

The CDR3 DNA reads TGTGCCAGGGGGACAATGAACACCGGGGAGCTGTTTTTT. Translating gives CARGTMNTGELFF. The chain links TRBV2 to TRBJ2-2; maybe TRBD1 (6 bases). Trimming removed 9 bases at V and 1 base at J, with 9 bases between. Germline V gene data show CDR1 as SNHLY and CDR2 as FYNNEI. This CDR3 is built from 13 residues.

This clone was picked up a small number of times. The chain links TRBV3-1 (or the pseudogene TRBV3-2) to TRBJ1-3; no clear D gene. The V and J ends lost 5 bases and 0 bases respectively, with 5 bases between them. Germline CDR1 is LGHDT and CDR2 is YNNKEL (reference sequence). The CDR3 length is 13 residues. The CDR3 is CASSFSSGNTIYF. CDR3 DNA: TGTGCCAGCAGCTTCAGCTCTGGAAACACCATATATTTT.

The CDR3 DNA reads as TGCGCCAGCAGCCAAGATCCACTTTTCTCTGGAAACACCATATATTTT. This encodes CASSQDPLFSGNTIYF. The chain combines TRBV4-3 with TRBJ1-3; D uncertain. Trimming shortened V by 0 bases and J by 0 bases, and 9 bases separated the two germline ends. Germline V gene sequence: CDR1 LGHNA, CDR2 YSLEER. The CDR3 totals 16 residues.

The rearrangement joins TRBV10-1 to TRBJ1-5; D gene uncertain. The length of the CDR3 is 15 residues. CDR1 is WNHNN, CDR2 SYGVQD, per germline (reference sequence). Between the trimmed V and J ends, which lost 3 bases and 0 bases, there was a span of 9 bases. CDR3 DNA sequence: TGCGCCAGCAGTGATAGAGAAAATAGCAATCAGCCCCAGCATTTT. Translated, it gives CASSDRENSNQPQHF.

The rearrangement joins TRBV4-1 to TRBJ1-1, with D unclear. V was clipped by 0 bases and J by 6 bases, with 8 bases between them. The germline CDR1 and CDR2 sequences are MGHRA and YSYEKL. This CDR3 comprises 13 residues. DNA for the CDR3: TGCGCCAGCAGCCAAGATCAGAGGGCTGAAGCTTTCTTT. Its protein product is CASSQDQRAEAFF.

This sequence joins TRBV29-1 and TRBJ1-1; 7 nucleotides align to TRBD1. CDR1 is SQVTM, CDR2 ANQGSEA, per germline. The V gene end was trimmed by 6 bases and the J gene end by 7 bases; junction bases not matched to a gene: 11. There are 13 residues in the CDR3. CDR3 nucleotide sequence: TGCAGCGTCCTATCAGACAGGGACATTGAAGCTTTCTTT. Translated: CSVLSDRDIEAFF.

V usage is TRBV24-1 and J usage is TRBJ2-1, with 7 bases aligning to TRBD2. This CDR3 has 19 residues. Trimming cost V 5 bases and J 1 base; bases outside gene matches: 16. Germline lookup yields CDR1 KGHDR and CDR2 SFDVKD. CDR3 residues: CATSARQTRGKESYNEQFF. CDR3 coding DNA: TGTGCCACCAGTGCCAGACAAACGCGGGGGAAGGAATCCTACAATGAGCAGTTCTTC.

This clone was recorded only once. For the CDR3, the DNA is TGTGCCTGGAGTCCTGGGACAGGGGATTCTGGCTACACCTTC. Residues: CAWSPGTGDSGYTF. The chain joins TRBV30 to TRBJ1-2; 10 bases match TRBD1. Germline CDR1 is GTSNPN and CDR2 is SVGIG (reference sequence). V shed 2 bases, J shed 7 bases, and the junction held 7 bases outside the gene matches. The CDR3 has 14 amino acids.

The V and J genes are TRBV6-1 and TRBJ1-2; weak D call: TRBD1 (6 bases). This CDR3 is built from 14 residues. Germline CDR1 and CDR2: MNHNS and SASEGT. Trimming shortened V by 1 base and J by 5 bases, and 11 bases separated the two germline ends. Here the CDR3 reads CASSEGTVMYGYTF. The CDR3 coding sequence is TGTGCCAGCAGTGAAGGGACAGTCATGTATGGCTACACCTTC.

This chain joins TRBV7-3 and TRBJ2-6; 7 bases agree with TRBD1. With 3 bases clipped from V and 3 bases from J, the junction kept 2 bases outside the gene matches. Germline CDR1 SGHTA, CDR2 FQGTGA. The CDR3 sequence is 15 residues long. The CDR3: CASSFTGVGANVLTF. CDR3 bases: TGTGCCAGCAGCTTTACAGGGGTTGGGGCCAACGTCCTGACTTTC.

This clone was picked up one time. The rearrangement links TRBV27 to TRBJ2-1; 14 bases map to TRBD2. Losses at the gene ends were 4 bases for V and 6 bases for J; bases not matched to a gene: 8. This CDR3 is built from 17 residues. The germline gives CDR1 MNHEY, CDR2 SMNVEV (reference sequence). CDR3 amino acids: CASSSLTSGGVSNEQFF. The CDR3 DNA is TGTGCCAGCAGTTCGTTGACTAGCGGGGGGGTAAGCAATGAGCAGTTCTTC.

This chain uses TRBV4-3 with TRBJ2-1, with D perhaps matching TRBD1 (5 bases). Germline lookup yields CDR1 LGHNA and CDR2 YSLEER. The germline V and J ends were trimmed by 1 base and 2 bases, with 6 bases remaining between them. The CDR3 has 14 residues. CDR3 DNA sequence: TGCGCCAGCAGCCAAGTAGGGGCCTACAATGAGCAGTTCTTC. The encoded protein is CASSQVGAYNEQFF.

The CDR3 is CASSPGGMGSTDTQYF. CDR3 sequence (DNA): TGTGCCAGCAGCCCCGGGGGAATGGGTAGCACAGATACGCAGTATTTT. The chain links TRBV11-3 to TRBJ2-3; perhaps TRBD2 as D (6 bases). The CDR3 runs 16 residues. Trimming shortened V by 5 bases and J by 0 bases, and 15 bases separated the two germline ends. CDR1 and CDR2 from the germline V gene are SGHNT and YENEEA.

This clone has just one count. The rearrangement joins TRBV3-1 (or the pseudogene TRBV3-2) to TRBJ2-5; a possible D gene is TRBD2 (6 bases). The CDR3 has 13 residues. CDR1 LGHDT and CDR2 YNNKEL come from the germline V gene (reference sequence). Trimming shortened V by 6 bases and J by 6 bases, and 14 bases separated the two germline ends. The CDR3 protein is CASSPGLPKTQYF. Written as DNA, the CDR3 is TGTGCCAGCAGTCCGGGACTGCCGAAGACCCAGTACTTC.

The V call is TRBV6-5, the J call TRBJ1-3; D is possibly TRBD1 (6 bases). Germline V gene data show CDR1 as MNHEY and CDR2 as SVGAGI. This CDR3 comprises 15 residues. The V and J ends lost 2 bases and 4 bases respectively, with 12 bases between them. Here the CDR3 DNA reads TGTGCCAGCAGTTACCTGGGGGCGGAAGGAAACACCATATATTTT. Its translation: CASSYLGAEGNTIYF.

This chain links TRBV24-1 with TRBJ1-2; D ambiguous. V dropped 5 bases and J dropped 6 bases, with 12 bases sitting between them. Germline assignment: CDR1 KGHDR and CDR2 SFDVKD. CDR3 length equals 13 residues. The CDR3 DNA reads TGTGCCACCAGTGGTACAGATCCTAATGGCTACACCTTC. Its translation is CATSGTDPNGYTF.

This chain uses TRBV5-4 with TRBJ1-2; D call uncertain. The V and J ends lost 2 bases and 4 bases respectively, with 6 bases between them. Germline V gives CDR1 SGHNT, CDR2 YYREEE (reference sequence). CDR3 length equals 12 residues. This CDR3 is CASSFSLYGYTF. The CDR3 DNA follows: TGTGCCAGCAGCTTTTCCCTCTATGGCTACACCTTC.

This clone was observed a single time. The CDR3 sequence is CASSEGGGGAVDTQYF. CDR3 nucleotides: TGTGCCAGCAGTGAAGGAGGCGGGGGGGCGGTAGATACGCAGTATTTT. This chain connects TRBV25-1 to TRBJ2-3, with 9 bases aligning to TRBD2. Germline V lookup: CDR1 MGHDK, CDR2 SYGVNS. J was trimmed by 5 bases and V by 2 bases; bases with no gene match: 8. The CDR3 sequence is 16 residues long.

This chain joins TRBV27 and TRBJ1-6; D is undetermined. V gave up 6 bases and J gave up 7 bases, with 10 bases separating them. The CDR3 has 13 amino acids. Germline CDR1 reads MNHEY; CDR2 reads SMNVEV (reference sequence). This CDR3 reads CASRTVDNSPLHF. The CDR3 coding sequence is TGTGCCAGCAGAACAGTCGACAATTCACCCCTCCACTTT.

The rearrangement uses TRBV27 and TRBJ2-5; no definite D call. This CDR3 has 13 residues. V was shortened by 3 bases and J by 5 bases, with 10 bases between the two germline ends. Germline-derived CDR1 and CDR2 are MNHEY and SMNVEV (reference sequence). The CDR3 loop is CASSFLASETQYF. CDR3 DNA sequence: TGTGCCAGCAGTTTCTTAGCCAGTGAGACCCAGTACTTC.

The chain employs TRBV5-4 and TRBJ2-7; 8 positions agree with TRBD1. V was pared by 5 bases and J by 5 bases, with 12 bases of the junction left unmatched. The CDR3 extends over 15 amino acids. Germline CDR1 and CDR2: SGHNT and YYREEE (reference sequence). CDR3 in DNA: TGTGCCAGCAGTCGGCTCGGACAGGGCACCCACGAGCAGTACGTC. Translation: CASSRLGQGTHEQYV.